Listed below are T cell receptor beta chains from one sample, sequenced in a study of blood T cell repertoires in COVID-19. Generated by immunoSEQ multiplex PCR, the TCRdb table keeps only in-frame clones and is missing some. The top ten hold 0.7% to 0.9% of the sample, which has fewer than 300,000 clones, more than 85% seen once. The sequenced sample was peripheral blood. The receptors derive from a man aged 25 to 40 with acute or convalescent COVID-19. The CDR3 runs from the conserved cysteine through the conserved F or W. Fields, in order: CDR3 protein, CDR3 DNA, clone size, D gene, V gene, J gene. The D gene is left open where the match is weak. Where a row states a size, it is once, few, many or the class of an expanded clone; other rows omit it.

CDR3: CASRLLGTDTQYF; DNA: TGTGCCAGCAGACTTCTAGGCACAGATACGCAGTATTTT; size: .; D: .; V: TRBV21-1; J: TRBJ2-3
CDR3: CASSLVEGTYEQYF; DNA: TGTGCCAGCAGCTTAGTAGAGGGTACCTACGAGCAGTACTTC; size: .; D: .; V: TRBV7-8; J: TRBJ2-7
CDR3: CASSPRGGSAYNEQFF; DNA: TGTGCCAGCTCCCCGAGGGGGGGTTCGGCCTACAATGAGCAGTTCTTC; size: .; D: .; V: TRBV18; J: TRBJ2-1
CDR3: CATRLAAERYEQYF; DNA: TGTGCCACACGACTAGCGGCGGAAAGGTACGAGCAGTACTTC; size: .; D: TRBD2; V: TRBV27; J: TRBJ2-7
CDR3: CASSLAGGTYEQYF; DNA: TGTGCCAGCAGCCTGGCGGGAGGGACCTACGAGCAGTACTTC; size: .; D: TRBD2; V: TRBV3-1/TRBV3-2; J: TRBJ2-7
CDR3: CASSLGANEKLFF; DNA: TGTGCCAGCAGCTTGGGAGCCAATGAAAAACTGTTTTTT; size: .; D: .; V: TRBV5-5; J: TRBJ1-4
CDR3: CARSHSGQGETDTQYF; DNA: TGTGCCAGAAGCCACTCTGGACAGGGTGAGACAGATACGCAGTATTTT; size: .; D: TRBD1; V: TRBV5-3; J: TRBJ2-3
CDR3: CASSQGISYNSPLHF; DNA: TGTGCCAGCAGTCAGGGGATCTCCTATAATTCACCCCTCCACTTT; size: .; D: .; V: TRBV2; J: TRBJ1-6
CDR3: CASSRDRNTEAFF; DNA: TGCGCCAGCAGTCGTGACAGGAACACTGAAGCTTTCTTT; size: .; D: .; V: TRBV5-1; J: TRBJ1-1
CDR3: CASSLTGTGGVVGGYTF; DNA: TGTGCCAGCAGTCTCACCGGGACAGGGGGCGTCGTAGGTGGCTACACCTTC; size: .; D: TRBD1; V: TRBV27; J: TRBJ1-2
CDR3: CASSYFTNTGELFF; DNA: TGTGCCAGCAGTTACTTCACGAACACCGGGGAGCTGTTTTTT; size: .; D: .; V: TRBV6-2/TRBV6-3; J: TRBJ2-2
CDR3: CASSSYPDRAETQYF; DNA: TGTGCCAGCAGCTCCTATCCGGACAGGGCGGAGACCCAGTACTTC; size: .; D: TRBD1; V: TRBV11-2; J: TRBJ2-5
CDR3: CSASFPGSTGELFF; DNA: TGCAGTGCTAGTTTCCCAGGGTCCACCGGGGAGCTGTTTTTT; size: once; D: .; V: TRBV20-1; J: TRBJ2-2
CDR3: CASSAAGGAGNQPQHF; DNA: TGTGCCAGCTCAGCCGCAGGGGGCGCGGGCAATCAGCCCCAGCATTTT; size: .; D: TRBD1; V: TRBV18; J: TRBJ1-5
CDR3: CASSPGGVDTQYF; DNA: TGTGCCAGCAGTCCAGGGGGAGTAGATACGCAGTATTTT; size: .; D: TRBD1; V: TRBV5-5; J: TRBJ2-3
CDR3: CASSLLQRDWETQYF; DNA: TGTGCCAGCAGCTTATTACAGCGGGATTGGGAGACCCAGTACTTC; size: .; D: TRBD2; V: TRBV7-8; J: TRBJ2-5
CDR3: CASRPGGQTYGYTF; DNA: TGTGCCAGTAGGCCCGGTGGGCAGACCTATGGCTACACCTTC; size: .; D: .; V: TRBV19; J: TRBJ1-2
CDR3: CAGKTPDREETQYF; DNA: TGTGCCGGGAAGACGCCCGACAGGGAAGAGACCCAGTACTTC; size: many; D: TRBD1; V: TRBV6-5; J: TRBJ2-5
CDR3: CASSPGTGSEKLFF; DNA: TGTGCCAGCAGCCCCGGGACAGGGAGTGAAAAACTGTTTTTT; size: .; D: TRBD1; V: TRBV7-8; J: TRBJ1-4
CDR3: CASSYSSGFGYGYTF; DNA: TGTGCCAGCAGTTACTCTAGCGGGTTTGGGTATGGCTACACCTTC; size: .; D: .; V: TRBV6-5; J: TRBJ1-2
CDR3: CASSSESGSEAFF; DNA: TGTGCCAGCAGTTCCGAATCAGGGTCTGAAGCTTTCTTT; size: .; D: .; V: TRBV2; J: TRBJ1-1
CDR3: CASSVRLGFSYEQYF; DNA: TGTGCCAGCAGTGTAAGACTGGGTTTCTCCTACGAGCAGTACTTC; size: .; D: .; V: TRBV27; J: TRBJ2-7
CDR3: CASSYSQGLGEKLFF; DNA: TGTGCCAGCAGTTACTCACAGGGTCTAGGTGAAAAACTGTTTTTT; size: few; D: .; V: TRBV6-5; J: TRBJ1-4
CDR3: CASSMGDTAPFSRGYTF; DNA: TGTGCCAGTAGTATGGGGGACACCGCCCCCTTCAGTCGTGGCTACACCTTC; size: .; D: .; V: TRBV19; J: TRBJ1-2
CDR3: CASSTGTDVRGYTF; DNA: TGTGCCAGCAGCACAGGGACGGATGTTCGTGGCTACACCTTC; size: .; D: .; V: TRBV7-9; J: TRBJ1-2
CDR3: CASHGGVWRSGAYF; DNA: TGTGCCAGCCACGGGGGAGTATGGCGGTCGGGTGCGTATTTT; size: .; D: .; V: TRBV5-6; J: TRBJ2-3
CDR3: CASGVGLAGGWETQYF; DNA: TGTGCTAGTGGGGTAGGACTAGCGGGCGGTTGGGAGACCCAGTACTTC; size: .; D: TRBD2; V: TRBV12-5; J: TRBJ2-5
CDR3: CASSKPGLAGRHEQYF; DNA: TGTGCCAGTAGCAAACCGGGACTAGCGGGAAGGCACGAGCAGTACTTC; size: .; D: TRBD2; V: TRBV19; J: TRBJ2-7
CDR3: CASSQDPASGYEQYF; DNA: TGTGCCAGCAGCCAAGATCCCGCTAGCGGGTACGAGCAGTACTTC; size: few; D: TRBD2; V: TRBV3-1/TRBV3-2; J: TRBJ2-7
CDR3: CASSTQGRTDTQYF; DNA: TGTGCCAGTAGTACACAGGGTCGCACAGATACGCAGTATTTT; size: .; D: .; V: TRBV19; J: TRBJ2-3
CDR3: CASGDFFGELFF; DNA: TGTGCCAGCGGGGACTTCTTCGGGGAGCTGTTTTTT; size: .; D: .; V: TRBV6-4; J: TRBJ2-2
CDR3: CASSRGGDQETQYF; DNA: TGTGCCAGCAGCCGGGGGGGGGACCAAGAGACCCAGTACTTC; size: .; D: TRBD2; V: TRBV11-3; J: TRBJ2-5
CDR3: CASSMPLSGTDTQYF; DNA: TGTGCCAGTAGTATGCCCCTTAGCGGCACAGATACGCAGTATTTT; size: .; D: .; V: TRBV19; J: TRBJ2-3
CDR3: CASSFEWRTLSQETQYF; DNA: TGTGCCAGCAGTTTTGAATGGCGGACTTTGAGCCAAGAGACCCAGTACTTC; size: .; D: .; V: TRBV28; J: TRBJ2-5
CDR3: CASSLRQGNGYTF; DNA: TGTGCCAGCAGCTTAAGACAGGGGAACGGCTACACCTTC; size: .; D: TRBD1; V: TRBV13; J: TRBJ1-2
CDR3: CASSLRSEGAEAFF; DNA: TGTGCCAGCAGCTTGAGGAGCGAGGGTGCTGAAGCTTTCTTT; size: .; D: .; V: TRBV13; J: TRBJ1-1
CDR3: CAWTTGQGGYTF; DNA: TGTGCCTGGACCACCGGACAGGGCGGCTACACCTTC; size: .; D: TRBD1; V: TRBV30; J: TRBJ1-2
CDR3: CSVSVGDRVEQFF; DNA: TGCAGCGTCTCAGTTGGGGACAGGGTCGAGCAGTTCTTC; size: .; D: TRBD1; V: TRBV29-1; J: TRBJ2-1
CDR3: CASSVGGTGVYEQYF; DNA: TGTGCCAGCAGCGTAGGTGGGACAGGGGTTTACGAGCAGTACTTC; size: .; D: TRBD1; V: TRBV9; J: TRBJ2-7
CDR3: CASSEGSLAAAYEQYF; DNA: TGTGCCAGCAGTGAAGGGTCCCTAGCGGCCGCCTACGAGCAGTACTTC; size: .; D: TRBD2; V: TRBV6-1; J: TRBJ2-7
CDR3: CASSQDRAGGANEQYF; DNA: TGCGCCAGCAGCCAAGATCGAGCGGGGGGGGCTAACGAGCAGTACTTC; size: .; D: TRBD2; V: TRBV4-1; J: TRBJ2-7
CDR3: CASSQRTYNYTF; DNA: TGTGCCAGCAGCCAAAGGACATACAACTACACCTTC; size: .; D: .; V: TRBV3-1/TRBV3-2; J: TRBJ1-2
CDR3: CASSLGIRDRANYGYTF; DNA: TGTGCCAGCAGCTTGGGTATTCGGGACAGGGCCAACTATGGCTACACCTTC; size: .; D: TRBD1; V: TRBV5-4; J: TRBJ1-2
CDR3: CASSITGAQETQYF; DNA: TGTGCCAGTAGTATAACAGGGGCTCAAGAGACCCAGTACTTC; size: .; D: TRBD1; V: TRBV19; J: TRBJ2-5
CDR3: CASSYIQGASQPQHF; DNA: TGTGCCAGCAGTTACATCCAGGGGGCGAGCCAGCCCCAGCATTTT; size: once; D: TRBD1; V: TRBV28; J: TRBJ1-5
CDR3: CASSIESTGGDGYTF; DNA: TGTGCCAGTAGTATTGAGTCGACAGGGGGGGATGGCTACACCTTC; size: .; D: TRBD1; V: TRBV19; J: TRBJ1-2
CDR3: CAWSAPTSGSYEQYF; DNA: TGTGCCTGGAGTGCCCCTACTAGCGGCTCCTACGAGCAGTACTTC; size: .; D: TRBD2; V: TRBV30; J: TRBJ2-7
CDR3: CASSQSINTEAFF; DNA: TGTGCCAGCAGCCAATCCATTAACACTGAAGCTTTCTTT; size: .; D: .; V: TRBV16; J: TRBJ1-1
CDR3: CASSLVVDGGSPLHF; DNA: TGTGCCAGCAGCTTAGTGGTGGACGGGGGTTCACCCCTCCACTTT; size: .; D: .; V: TRBV7-2; J: TRBJ1-6
CDR3: CASSPGGSYNEQFF; DNA: TGTGCCAGCAGTCCAGGGGGCTCCTACAATGAGCAGTTCTTC; size: .; D: TRBD1; V: TRBV6-5; J: TRBJ2-1
CDR3: CASSFLPLVDTQYF; DNA: TGTGCCAGCAGTTTTCTCCCGCTAGTAGATACGCAGTATTTT; size: .; D: .; V: TRBV27; J: TRBJ2-3
CDR3: CASSLDAELNTIYF; DNA: TGCGCCAGCAGCTTGGACGCAGAATTAAACACCATATATTTT; size: .; D: .; V: TRBV5-1; J: TRBJ1-3
CDR3: CASSLQRLTDTQYF; DNA: TGCGCCAGCAGCTTGCAGCGGTTGACAGATACGCAGTATTTT; size: once; D: .; V: TRBV5-1; J: TRBJ2-3
CDR3: CASSLDRDGYTF; DNA: TGTGCCAGCAGCTTGGACAGGGACGGCTACACCTTC; size: .; D: TRBD1; V: TRBV7-9; J: TRBJ1-2
CDR3: CASSQDTNQPQHF; DNA: TGTGCCAGCTCACAGGACACCAATCAGCCCCAGCATTTT; size: .; D: .; V: TRBV18; J: TRBJ1-5
CDR3: CASITGGSGNTIYF; DNA: TGTGCCAGCATTACAGGGGGATCTGGAAACACCATATATTTT; size: .; D: TRBD1; V: TRBV28; J: TRBJ1-3
CDR3: CASSLDQGSQHF; DNA: TGTGCCAGCAGCTTAGATCAGGGTTCCCAGCATTTT; size: .; D: .; V: TRBV11-2; J: TRBJ1-5
CDR3: CASSIYGTGLGTEAFF; DNA: TGTGCCAGCAGCATCTACGGGACAGGCCTTGGAACTGAAGCTTTCTTT; size: .; D: .; V: TRBV21-1; J: TRBJ1-1
CDR3: CAWSPPGLAGIEQFF; DNA: TGTGCCTGGAGTCCCCCGGGACTAGCGGGAATAGAGCAGTTCTTC; size: .; D: TRBD2; V: TRBV30; J: TRBJ2-1
CDR3: CASSVGGTNEKLFF; DNA: TGTGCCAGCAGCGTCGGGGGGACTAATGAAAAACTGTTTTTT; size: .; D: .; V: TRBV9; J: TRBJ1-4